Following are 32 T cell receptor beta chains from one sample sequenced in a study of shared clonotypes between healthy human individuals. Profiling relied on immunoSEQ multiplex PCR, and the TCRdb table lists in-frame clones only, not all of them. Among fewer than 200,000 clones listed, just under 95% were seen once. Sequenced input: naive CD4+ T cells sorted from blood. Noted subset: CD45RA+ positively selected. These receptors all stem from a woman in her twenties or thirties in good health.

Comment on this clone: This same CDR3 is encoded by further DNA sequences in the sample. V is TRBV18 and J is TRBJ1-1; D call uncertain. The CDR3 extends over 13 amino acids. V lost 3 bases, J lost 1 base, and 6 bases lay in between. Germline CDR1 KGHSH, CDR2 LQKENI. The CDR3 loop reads CASSPGGNTEAFF. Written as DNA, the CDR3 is TGTGCCAGCTCACCGGGAGGGAACACTGAAGCTTTCTTT.

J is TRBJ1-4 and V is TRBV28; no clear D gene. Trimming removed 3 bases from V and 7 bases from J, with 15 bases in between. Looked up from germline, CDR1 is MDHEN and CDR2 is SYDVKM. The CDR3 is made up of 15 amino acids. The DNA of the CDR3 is TGTGCCAGCAGTTTCCAGGCCGTATTGGGTGAAAAACTGTTTTTT. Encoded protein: CASSFQAVLGEKLFF.

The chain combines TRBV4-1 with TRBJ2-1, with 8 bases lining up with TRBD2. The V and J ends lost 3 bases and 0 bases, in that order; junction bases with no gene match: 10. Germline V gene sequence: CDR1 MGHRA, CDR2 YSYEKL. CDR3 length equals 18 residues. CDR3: CASSHPKERGSSYNEQFF. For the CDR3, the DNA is TGCGCCAGCAGCCATCCGAAGGAGCGGGGGAGCTCCTACAATGAGCAGTTCTTC.

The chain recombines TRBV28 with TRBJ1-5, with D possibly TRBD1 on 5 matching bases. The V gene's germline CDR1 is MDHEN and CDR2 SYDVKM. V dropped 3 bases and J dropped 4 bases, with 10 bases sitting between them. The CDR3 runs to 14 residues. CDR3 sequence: CASSLVGGNQPQHF. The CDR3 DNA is TGTGCCAGCAGTTTGGTTGGGGGGAATCAGCCCCAGCATTTT.

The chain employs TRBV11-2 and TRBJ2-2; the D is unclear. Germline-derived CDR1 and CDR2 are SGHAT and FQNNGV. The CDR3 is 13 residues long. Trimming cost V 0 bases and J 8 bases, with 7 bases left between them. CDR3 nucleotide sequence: TGTGCCAGCAGCTTAGAATGGGGAGGGGAGCTGTTTTTT. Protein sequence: CASSLEWGGELFF.

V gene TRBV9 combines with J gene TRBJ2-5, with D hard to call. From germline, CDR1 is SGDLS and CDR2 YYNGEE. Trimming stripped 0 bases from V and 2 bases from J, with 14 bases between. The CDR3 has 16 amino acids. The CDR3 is CASSVGRLGPQETQYF. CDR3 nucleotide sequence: TGTGCCAGCAGCGTAGGCCGGTTGGGCCCACAAGAGACCCAGTACTTC.

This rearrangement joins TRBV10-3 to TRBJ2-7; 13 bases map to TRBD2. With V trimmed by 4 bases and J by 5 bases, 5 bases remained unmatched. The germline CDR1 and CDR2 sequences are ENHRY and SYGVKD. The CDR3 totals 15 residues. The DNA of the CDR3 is TGTGCCATCAGTGGACCGGGACTAGCGGGACACGAGCAGTACTTC. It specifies CAISGPGLAGHEQYF.

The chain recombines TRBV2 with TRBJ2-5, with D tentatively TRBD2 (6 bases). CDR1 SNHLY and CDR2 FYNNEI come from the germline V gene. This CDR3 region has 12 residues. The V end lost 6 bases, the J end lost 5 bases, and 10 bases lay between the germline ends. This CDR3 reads CASREGSETQYF. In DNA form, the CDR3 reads TGTGCCAGCAGGGAGGGCTCTGAGACCCAGTACTTC.

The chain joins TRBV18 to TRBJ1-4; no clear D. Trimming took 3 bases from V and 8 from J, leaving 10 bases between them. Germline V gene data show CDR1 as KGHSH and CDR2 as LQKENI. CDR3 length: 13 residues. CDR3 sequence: CASSPSEWEKLFF. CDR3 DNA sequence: TGTGCCAGCTCACCGTCAGAATGGGAAAAACTGTTTTTT.

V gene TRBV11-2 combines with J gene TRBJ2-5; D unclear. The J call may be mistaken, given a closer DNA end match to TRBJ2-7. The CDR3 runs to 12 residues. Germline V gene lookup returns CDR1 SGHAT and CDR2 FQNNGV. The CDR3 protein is CASSFNSYEQYF. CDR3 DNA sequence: TGTGCCAGCAGCTTTAACTCCTACGAGCAGTACTTC.

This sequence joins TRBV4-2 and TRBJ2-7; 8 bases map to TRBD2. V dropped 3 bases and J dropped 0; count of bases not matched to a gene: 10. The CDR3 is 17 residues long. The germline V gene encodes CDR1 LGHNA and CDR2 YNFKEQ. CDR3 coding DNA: TGTGCCAGCAGCCATATAGCGGGAACAACAAGCTCCTACGAGCAGTACTTC. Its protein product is CASSHIAGTTSSYEQYF.

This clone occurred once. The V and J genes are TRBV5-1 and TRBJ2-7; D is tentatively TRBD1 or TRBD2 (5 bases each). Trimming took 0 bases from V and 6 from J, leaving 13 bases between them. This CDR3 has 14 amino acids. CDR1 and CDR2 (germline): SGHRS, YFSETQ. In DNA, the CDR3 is TGCGCCAGCAGCTTGGGTGGGGGTAGGGGCGAGCAGTACTTC. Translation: CASSLGGGRGEQYF.

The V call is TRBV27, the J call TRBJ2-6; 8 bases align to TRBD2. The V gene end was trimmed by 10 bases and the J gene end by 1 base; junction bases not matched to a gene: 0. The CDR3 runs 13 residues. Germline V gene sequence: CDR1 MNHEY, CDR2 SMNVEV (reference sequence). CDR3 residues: CATSGSGANVLTF. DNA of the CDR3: TGTGCCACTAGCGGGTCTGGGGCCAACGTCCTGACTTTC.

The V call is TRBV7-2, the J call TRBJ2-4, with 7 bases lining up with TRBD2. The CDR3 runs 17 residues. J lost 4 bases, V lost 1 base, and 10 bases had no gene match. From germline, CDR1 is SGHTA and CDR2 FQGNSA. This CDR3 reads CASSLDQGGRWKNIQYF. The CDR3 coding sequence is TGTGCCAGCAGCTTAGATCAGGGAGGGAGGTGGAAAAACATTCAGTACTTC.

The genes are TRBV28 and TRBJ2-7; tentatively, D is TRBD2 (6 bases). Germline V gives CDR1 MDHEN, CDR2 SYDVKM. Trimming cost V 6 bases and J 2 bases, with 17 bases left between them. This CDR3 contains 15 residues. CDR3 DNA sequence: TGTGCCAGCAGCCTCGTGGACCCGGGGGCCTACGAGCAGTACTTC. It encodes CASSLVDPGAYEQYF. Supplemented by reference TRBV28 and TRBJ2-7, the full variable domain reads DVKVTQSSRYLVKRTGEKVFLECVQDMDHENMFWYRQDPGLGLRLIYFSYDVKMKEKGDIPEGYSVSREKKERFSLILESASTNQTSMYLCASSLVDPGAYEQYFGPGTRLTVT.

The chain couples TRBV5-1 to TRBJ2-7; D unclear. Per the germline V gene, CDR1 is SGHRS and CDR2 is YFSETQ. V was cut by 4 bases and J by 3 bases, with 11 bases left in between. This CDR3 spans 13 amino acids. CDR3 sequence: CASSPDGYYEQYF. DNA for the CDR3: TGCGCCAGCAGCCCCGACGGTTACTACGAGCAGTACTTC.

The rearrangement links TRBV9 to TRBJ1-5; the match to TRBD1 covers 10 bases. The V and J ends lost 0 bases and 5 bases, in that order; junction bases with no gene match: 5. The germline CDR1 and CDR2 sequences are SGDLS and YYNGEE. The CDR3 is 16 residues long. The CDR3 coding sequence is TGTGCCAGCAGCGTAGGATTGGGGACAGGGGATCAGCCCCAGCATTTT. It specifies CASSVGLGTGDQPQHF.

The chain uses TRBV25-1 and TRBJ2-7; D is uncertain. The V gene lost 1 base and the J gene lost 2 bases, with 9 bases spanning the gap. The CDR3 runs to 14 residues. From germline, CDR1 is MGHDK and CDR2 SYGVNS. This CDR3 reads CASSEFDGAYEQYF. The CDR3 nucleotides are TGTGCCAGCAGTGAATTTGACGGAGCCTACGAGCAGTACTTC.

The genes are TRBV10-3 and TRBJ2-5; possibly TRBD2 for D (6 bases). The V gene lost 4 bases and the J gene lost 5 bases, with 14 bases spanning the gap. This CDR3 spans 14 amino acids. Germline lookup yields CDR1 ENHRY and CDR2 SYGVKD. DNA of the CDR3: TGTGCCATCAGTGTCGGGGGAGTATCTGAGACCCAGTACTTC. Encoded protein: CAISVGGVSETQYF.

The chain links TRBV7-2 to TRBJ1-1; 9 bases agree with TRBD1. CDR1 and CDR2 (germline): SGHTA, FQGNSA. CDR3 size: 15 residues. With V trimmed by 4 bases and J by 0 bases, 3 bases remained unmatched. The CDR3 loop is CASSWGTGLNTEAFF. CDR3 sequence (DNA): TGTGCCAGCAGCTGGGGGACAGGGCTGAACACTGAAGCTTTCTTT.

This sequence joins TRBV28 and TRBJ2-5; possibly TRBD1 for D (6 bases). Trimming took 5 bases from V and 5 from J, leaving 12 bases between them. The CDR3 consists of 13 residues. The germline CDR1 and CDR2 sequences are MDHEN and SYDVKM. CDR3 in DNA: TGTGCCAGCAGTCAGGGGTCTTTGGAGACCCAGTACTTC. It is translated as CASSQGSLETQYF.

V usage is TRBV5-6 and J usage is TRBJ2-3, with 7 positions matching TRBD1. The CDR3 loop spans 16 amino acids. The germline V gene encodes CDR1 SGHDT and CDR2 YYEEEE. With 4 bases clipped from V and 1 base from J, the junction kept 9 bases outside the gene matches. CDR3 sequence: CASSQNRGWGTDTQYF. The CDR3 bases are TGTGCCAGCAGCCAAAACAGGGGTTGGGGCACAGATACGCAGTATTTT.

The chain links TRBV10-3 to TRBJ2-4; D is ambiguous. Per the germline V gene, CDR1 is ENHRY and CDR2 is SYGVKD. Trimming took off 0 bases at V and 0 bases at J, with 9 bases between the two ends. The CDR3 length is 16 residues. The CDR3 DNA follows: TGTGCCATCAGTGAGTCGGAGTCACCAGCCAAAAACATTCAGTACTTC. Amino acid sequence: CAISESESPAKNIQYF.

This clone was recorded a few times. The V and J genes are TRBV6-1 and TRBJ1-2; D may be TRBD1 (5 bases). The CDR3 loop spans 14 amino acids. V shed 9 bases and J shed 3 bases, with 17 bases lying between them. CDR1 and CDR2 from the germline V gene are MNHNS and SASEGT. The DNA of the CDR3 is TGTGCCAGTGAGGCGGGAGGGGCCGACTATGGCTACACCTTC. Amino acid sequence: CASEAGGADYGYTF.

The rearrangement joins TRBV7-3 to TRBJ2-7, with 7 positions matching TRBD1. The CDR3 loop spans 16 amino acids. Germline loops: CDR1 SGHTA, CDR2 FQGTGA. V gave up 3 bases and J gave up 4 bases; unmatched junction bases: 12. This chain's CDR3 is CASSLMGVRGSYEQYF. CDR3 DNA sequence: TGTGCCAGCAGCTTGATGGGGGTCAGGGGGAGTTACGAGCAGTACTTC.

The CDR3 coding sequence is TGTGCCAGCCCGACATCTCCTCCCACGCGCCCCTTCTCTGGAAACACCATATATTTT. It encodes CASPTSPPTRPFSGNTIYF. The chain recombines TRBV6-7 with TRBJ1-3, with unresolved D. TRBV6-7 is assigned to the ORF class and has an uncertain function. The CDR3 spans 19 residues. V was cut by 8 bases and J by 0 bases, with 26 bases left in between.

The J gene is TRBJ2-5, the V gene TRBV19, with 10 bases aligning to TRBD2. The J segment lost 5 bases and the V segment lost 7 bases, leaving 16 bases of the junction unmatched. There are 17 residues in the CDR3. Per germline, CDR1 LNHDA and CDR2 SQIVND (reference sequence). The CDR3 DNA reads TGTGCCAGTACCGGCTCACGGGGAGCGGGAGGGAAGGAGACCCAGTACTTC. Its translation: CASTGSRGAGGKETQYF.

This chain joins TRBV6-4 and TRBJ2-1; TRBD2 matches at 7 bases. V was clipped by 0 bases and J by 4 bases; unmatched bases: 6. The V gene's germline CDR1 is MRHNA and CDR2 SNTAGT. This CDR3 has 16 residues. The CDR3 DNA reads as TGTGCCAGCAGTGACTCGCCGGGAGGAACGTACAATGAGCAGTTCTTC. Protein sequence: CASSDSPGGTYNEQFF.

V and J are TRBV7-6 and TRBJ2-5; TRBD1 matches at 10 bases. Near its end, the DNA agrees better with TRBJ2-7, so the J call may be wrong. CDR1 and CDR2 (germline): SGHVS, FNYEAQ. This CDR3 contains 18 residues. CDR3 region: CASSLVPPTGTGAYEQYF. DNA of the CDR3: TGTGCCAGCAGCTTAGTACCACCGACCGGGACAGGGGCCTACGAGCAGTACTTC.

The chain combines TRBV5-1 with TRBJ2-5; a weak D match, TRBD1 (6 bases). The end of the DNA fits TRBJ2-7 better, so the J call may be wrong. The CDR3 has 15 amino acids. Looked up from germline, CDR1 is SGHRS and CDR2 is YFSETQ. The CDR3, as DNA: TGCGCCAGCAGCCGACATTACACAGGGAACTACGAGCAGTACTTC. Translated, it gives CASSRHYTGNYEQYF.

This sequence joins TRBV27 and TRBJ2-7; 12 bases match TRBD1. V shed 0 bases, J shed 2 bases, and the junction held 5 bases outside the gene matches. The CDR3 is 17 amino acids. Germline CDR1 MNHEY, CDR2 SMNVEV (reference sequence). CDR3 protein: CASSLSKWDRGPYEQYF. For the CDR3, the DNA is TGTGCCAGCAGTTTATCGAAATGGGACAGGGGGCCCTACGAGCAGTACTTC.

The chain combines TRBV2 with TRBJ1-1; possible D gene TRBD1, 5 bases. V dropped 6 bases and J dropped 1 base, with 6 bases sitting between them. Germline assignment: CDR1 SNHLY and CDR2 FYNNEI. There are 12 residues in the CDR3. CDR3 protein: CASRGQNTEAFF. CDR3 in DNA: TGTGCCAGCAGAGGACAGAACACTGAAGCTTTCTTT.